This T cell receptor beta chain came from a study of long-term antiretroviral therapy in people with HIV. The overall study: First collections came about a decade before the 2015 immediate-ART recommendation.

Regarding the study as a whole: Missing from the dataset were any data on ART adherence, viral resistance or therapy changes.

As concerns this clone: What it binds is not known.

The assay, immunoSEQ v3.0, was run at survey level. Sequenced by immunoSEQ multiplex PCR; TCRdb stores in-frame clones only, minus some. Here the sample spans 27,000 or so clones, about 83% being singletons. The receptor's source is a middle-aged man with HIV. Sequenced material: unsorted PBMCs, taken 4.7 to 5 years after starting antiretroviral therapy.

CDR3 bases: TGTGCCAGCAGCCCGGGACAGGGCAAGGGTGAAGCTTTCTTT. As protein: CASSPGQGKGEAFF. This rearrangement joins TRBV2 to TRBJ1-1; 9 nucleotides align to TRBD1. This CDR3 is 14 amino acids long. With V trimmed by 6 bases and J by 7 bases, 9 bases remained unmatched. Germline loops: CDR1 SNHLY, CDR2 FYNNEI.